The 26 T cell receptor beta chains presented below share a single source sample, sequenced in a study of siplizumab effects on memory and regulatory T cells. Repertoires were generated with immunoSEQ multiplex PCR, while TCRdb's copy carries only in-frame clones and drops some. The sample carries some 90,000 clones, 75% to 90% recorded once. The sample comprised CD4+ T cells sorted from blood. The receptors derive from a human donor in good health.

The chain couples TRBV4-2 to TRBJ2-3, with 12 bases lining up with TRBD2. The CDR3 is made up of 17 amino acids. The trim removed 1 base at V and 6 bases at J, leaving 8 bases unmatched. CDR1 is LGHNA and CDR2 is YNFKEQ in the germline V gene. CDR3 protein: CASSQARLAGDSDTQYF. The CDR3 nucleotides read TGTGCCAGCAGCCAAGCCCGACTAGCGGGAGATAGTGATACGCAGTATTTT.

Details on this clone: The junction departs from germline at one end; a sequencing error may be responsible. This chain uses TRBV19 with TRBJ2-1, with TRBD2 matching over 10 bases. Germline V CDR1 and CDR2: LNHDA, SQIVND (reference sequence). This CDR3 region has 18 residues. The CDR3 loop is CASRIAGGHLSSYNEQFF. As DNA, the CDR3 is TGTGCCAGTAGGATAGCGGGAGGCCACTTGAGCTCCTACAATGAGCAGTTCTTC.

This rearrangement joins TRBV28 to TRBJ1-5, with 8 bases fitting TRBD1. The CDR3 is 15 residues long. V shed 5 bases and J 2 bases; nucleotides not matched to a gene: 5. Germline CDR1 reads MDHEN; CDR2 reads SYDVKM. The CDR3 is CASSPGGSGNQPQHF. The CDR3 region has the DNA TGTGCCAGCAGTCCAGGGGGCTCTGGCAATCAGCCCCAGCATTTT.

V and J are TRBV18 and TRBJ1-1; the D gene is possibly TRBD1 (5 bases). V was shortened by 7 bases and J by 5 bases, with 14 bases between the two germline ends. Germline CDR1 and CDR2: KGHSH and LQKENI. The CDR3 is made up of 13 amino acids. The CDR3 region has the DNA TGTGCCAGCTTTAGGGCCCGGGGGACTGAAGCTTTCTTT. This encodes CASFRARGTEAFF.

The chain is built from TRBV29-1 and TRBJ1-2; D perhaps matches TRBD1 (5 bases). V was pared by 4 bases and J by 3 bases, with 15 bases between. The germline V gene has CDR1 SQVTM and CDR2 ANQGSEA. CDR3 length: 14 amino acids. CDR3 coding DNA: TGCAGCGTTGTTAGAGGGACGGAACACTATGGCTACACCTTC. Protein product: CSVVRGTEHYGYTF.

The chain has TRBV7-9 and TRBJ1-1; the D gene is possibly TRBD1 (6 bases). The germline V gene encodes CDR1 SEHNR and CDR2 FQNEAQ (reference sequence). Deletions cut 7 bases from V and 6 bases from J, with 21 bases between. The CDR3 is 15 amino acids. DNA for the CDR3: TGTGCCAGCACCATGCAAGGGGGAGAGGGAGCTGAAGCTTTCTTT. This codes for CASTMQGGEGAEAFF.

The rearrangement links TRBV7-2 to TRBJ2-2, with unresolved D. CDR3 length equals 12 residues. Germline loops: CDR1 SGHTA, CDR2 FQGNSA. V dropped 4 bases and J dropped 2 bases, with 2 bases sitting between them. CDR3 region: CASSSNTGELFF. The CDR3 DNA reads TGTGCCAGCAGCTCTAACACCGGGGAGCTGTTTTTT.

There are a few counts of this clone. The chain is built from TRBV19 and TRBJ1-4; perhaps TRBD1 as D (5 bases). The CDR3 extends over 15 amino acids. Trimming left V 9 bases short and J 8 bases short, with 22 bases between. From germline, CDR1 is LNHDA and CDR2 SQIVND (reference sequence). CDR3 sequence: CASKETGRGEEKLFF. The CDR3 DNA follows: TGTGCCAGCAAGGAAACGGGACGGGGCGAGGAAAAACTGTTTTTT.

The V gene is TRBV2, the J gene TRBJ2-7; TRBD1 or TRBD2 may be the D gene (5 bases each). This CDR3 comprises 11 residues. Trimming removed 9 bases from V and 5 bases from J, with 11 bases in between. The germline V gene has CDR1 SNHLY and CDR2 FYNNEI. The DNA of the CDR3 is TGTGCCAGAGGGGACGGCAACGAGCAGTACTTC. This codes for CARGDGNEQYF.

The chain uses TRBV6-6 and TRBJ1-2; a possible D gene is TRBD1 (6 bases). The ends were cut back, 5 bases at V and 7 bases at J, with 17 bases in the middle. The CDR3 has 14 amino acids. Germline CDR1 reads MNHNY; CDR2 reads SVGAGI (reference sequence). For the CDR3, the DNA is TGTGCCAGCAGTAACACGTGGGGGGCCAGTGGCTACACCTTC. Residues: CASSNTWGASGYTF.

The chain couples TRBV4-2 to TRBJ2-5, with D tentatively TRBD2 (5 bases). CDR1 LGHNA and CDR2 YNFKEQ come from the germline V gene. The CDR3 has 15 residues. V was cut by 0 bases and J by 5 bases, with 13 bases left in between. The CDR3 DNA reads as TGTGCCAGCAGCCAAGATAAGAAGACGGGGGAGACCCAGTACTTC. Amino acids: CASSQDKKTGETQYF.

This clone was counted a few times. This rearrangement joins TRBV5-4 to TRBJ2-3; D call uncertain. Germline values: CDR1 SGHNT, CDR2 YYREEE (reference sequence). Trimming pared 5 bases from V and 0 bases from J, leaving 13 bases between. The CDR3 spans 15 residues. The CDR3 sequence is CASRSWGSSTDTQYF. The DNA for the CDR3 is TGTGCCAGCAGGTCGTGGGGATCTAGCACAGATACGCAGTATTTT.

The chain links TRBV14 to TRBJ2-3; D might be TRBD1 (6 bases). Germline V CDR1 and CDR2: SGHDN, FVKESK. V gave up 10 bases and J gave up 2 bases, with 25 bases separating them. The CDR3 length is 17 residues. The CDR3 region is CATSHSVTGQLTDTQYF. DNA for the CDR3: TGTGCCACCTCCCACTCGGTGACAGGCCAACTCACAGATACGCAGTATTTT.

The genes are TRBV28 and TRBJ2-7; D gene ambiguous. CDR3 length: 12 residues. The V end lost 5 bases, the J end lost 3 bases, and 8 bases lay between the germline ends. Germline assignment: CDR1 MDHEN and CDR2 SYDVKM. CDR3 sequence reads: CASSPLGYEQYF. The CDR3 DNA is TGTGCCAGCAGTCCGTTAGGCTACGAGCAGTACTTC.

This clone was counted only a few times. The CDR3 protein is CASSQRNGYTF. CDR3 in DNA: TGTGCCAGCAGCCAGAGGAATGGCTACACCTTC. This sequence joins TRBV7-9 and TRBJ1-2; no firm D call. CDR1 and CDR2 from the germline V gene are SEHNR and FQNEAQ (reference sequence). Trimming shortened V by 5 bases and J by 6 bases, and 7 bases separated the two germline ends. The CDR3 totals 11 residues.

This chain links TRBV18 with TRBJ2-3; 7 nucleotides agree with TRBD2. This CDR3 spans 13 amino acids. V gave up 2 bases and J gave up 8 bases; unmatched junction bases: 4. Per germline, CDR1 KGHSH and CDR2 LQKENI. In DNA, the CDR3 is TGTGCCAGCTCACCAGCGGGAGTAGGTACGCAGTATTTT. Protein product: CASSPAGVGTQYF.

This rearrangement joins TRBV7-2 to TRBJ1-2; 9 bases line up with TRBD1. V lost 5 bases and J lost 8; bases outside the gene matches: 6. The CDR3 covers 13 residues. CDR1 SGHTA and CDR2 FQGNSA come from the germline V gene. The CDR3 DNA follows: TGTGCCAGCAGCGCACGACAGGGGGGCGGCTACACCTTC. Its protein is CASSARQGGGYTF. The full variable domain, in which reference TRBV7-2 and TRBJ1-2 provide the parts outside the CDR3, is GAGVSQSPSNKVTEKGKDVELRCDPISGHTALYWYRQSLGQGLEFLIYFQGNSAPDKSGLPSDRFSAERTGGSVSTLTIQRTQQEDSAVYLCASSARQGGGYTFGSGTRLTVV.

CDR3 nucleotides: TGTGCCAGCAGCAACGATCATGGGGGGACCGTCTACGAGCAGTACTTC. Its protein is CASSNDHGGTVYEQYF. V and J are TRBV6-6 and TRBJ2-7; TRBD2 is a possible D gene (6 bases). From germline, CDR1 is MNHNY and CDR2 SVGAGI (reference sequence). Trimming took off 6 bases at V and 3 bases at J, with 21 bases between the two ends. The length of the CDR3 is 16 residues.

This chain joins TRBV5-3 and TRBJ1-5, with a tentative D call TRBD1 (5 bases). TRBV5-3 is annotated as an ORF whose role is uncertain. Trimming left V 2 bases short and J 13 bases short, with 19 bases between. The CDR3 is 14 residues long. The chain's CDR3 is CARSLWDVRGTQHF. In DNA form, the CDR3 reads TGTGCCAGAAGCTTATGGGACGTTCGAGGGACTCAGCATTTT.

This chain links TRBV4-1 with TRBJ2-3; 10 bases fit TRBD1. The CDR3 consists of 17 residues. J lost 4 bases, V lost 0 bases, and 7 bases had no gene match. Germline loops: CDR1 MGHRA, CDR2 YSYEKL. In DNA form, the CDR3 reads TGCGCCAGCAGCCAAGATTGGCGGGACAGGGGTGCAGATACGCAGTATTTT. This sequence encodes CASSQDWRDRGADTQYF.

In this sample, this clone turned up once. V usage is TRBV5-1 and J usage is TRBJ2-3, with D perhaps matching TRBD2 (5 bases). CDR3 length: 16 amino acids. Germline V gene sequence: CDR1 SGHRS, CDR2 YFSETQ. Trimming shortened V by 0 bases and J by 1 base, and 12 bases separated the two germline ends. This chain's CDR3 is CASSLASGAGTDTQYF. The DNA of the CDR3 is TGCGCCAGCAGCTTGGCCAGCGGAGCAGGCACAGATACGCAGTATTTT.

The rearrangement uses TRBV27 and TRBJ2-7; 12 bases match TRBD2. Germline trimming cut 4 bases from V and 0 bases from J; bases unmatched to any gene: 4. Germline CDR1 and CDR2: MNHEY and SMNVEV (reference sequence). The CDR3 runs to 16 residues. CDR3 sequence (DNA): TGTGCCAGCAGTTCAGGGACTAGCGGGTTCTCCTACGAGCAGTACTTC. Encoded protein: CASSSGTSGFSYEQYF.

This rearrangement joins TRBV4-1 to TRBJ1-2; D perhaps matches TRBD1 (6 bases). CDR3 size: 13 residues. Germline loops: CDR1 MGHRA, CDR2 YSYEKL. Trimming took 1 base from V and 4 from J, leaving 7 bases between them. CDR3 loop: CASSQGGGYGYTF. The CDR3 nucleotides are TGCGCCAGCAGCCAAGGAGGGGGCTATGGCTACACCTTC.

The CDR3 spells CASSLAGTSGANVLTF. CDR3 nucleotides: TGTGCCAGCAGCTTAGCAGGGACCTCTGGGGCCAACGTCCTGACTTTC. The V call is TRBV7-2, the J call TRBJ2-6, with D possibly being TRBD1 or TRBD2 (5 bases each). CDR3 length equals 16 residues. V was clipped by 0 bases and J by 0 bases, with 6 bases between them. CDR1 and CDR2 from the germline V gene are SGHTA and FQGNSA. Full variable domain (remainder filled in from reference TRBV7-2 and TRBJ2-6): GAGVSQSPSNKVTEKGKDVELRCDPISGHTALYWYRQSLGQGLEFLIYFQGNSAPDKSGLPSDRFSAERTGGSVSTLTIQRTQQEDSAVYLCASSLAGTSGANVLTFGAGSRLTVL.

The J gene is TRBJ2-2, the V gene TRBV18, with TRBD1 matching 8 bases. Trimming removed 5 bases from V and 3 bases from J; junction bases left unmatched: 5. CDR1 is KGHSH and CDR2 is LQKENI in the germline V gene. CDR3 length: 15 amino acids. CDR3 in DNA: TGTGCCAGCTCATCCGGACAGGGTGACACCGGGGAGCTGTTTTTT. It encodes CASSSGQGDTGELFF.

This chain connects TRBV5-1 to TRBJ2-3, with TRBD2 identical over 11 bases. V lost 6 bases and J lost 4; bases outside the gene matches: 10. Germline CDR1 and CDR2: SGHRS and YFSETQ. The CDR3 spans 16 residues. In nucleotides, the CDR3 is TGCGCCAGCACTTTGGGACTAGCGGCTGGTGCAGATACGCAGTATTTT. Translation gives CASTLGLAAGADTQYF.